This T cell receptor (beta chain) was profiled in a study of blood T cells in healthy people across ages. It was with a sample-barcoded 5' primer and a J-beta primer mix that a second PCR of roughly 7 to 12 cycles was run. Via MiXCR, TCRdb re-called the 5' RACE reads, giving one row per CDR3 protein. The repertoire holds fewer than 900,000 distinct CDR3 sequences, with roughly 44% as singletons. Germline CDR1 SGHTA, CDR2 FQGNSA. The V and J ends lost 1 base and 2 bases respectively, with 11 bases between them. This CDR3 has 15 residues. Regarding the study as a whole: The unsorted PBMCs prevented any conclusive comparison of naive versus antigen-experienced cells.

This clonotype was recorded only once. Its specificity is not known. The rearrangement links TRBV7-2 to TRBJ1-1, with a possible D match to TRBD1 (6 bases). The receptor's source is a woman in her sixties or seventies in good health. The material sequenced was blood. CDR3 coding DNA: TGTGCCAGCAGCTTAGTTCGGGACATAAACACTGAAGCTTTCTTT. Translation gives CASSLVRDINTEAFF.